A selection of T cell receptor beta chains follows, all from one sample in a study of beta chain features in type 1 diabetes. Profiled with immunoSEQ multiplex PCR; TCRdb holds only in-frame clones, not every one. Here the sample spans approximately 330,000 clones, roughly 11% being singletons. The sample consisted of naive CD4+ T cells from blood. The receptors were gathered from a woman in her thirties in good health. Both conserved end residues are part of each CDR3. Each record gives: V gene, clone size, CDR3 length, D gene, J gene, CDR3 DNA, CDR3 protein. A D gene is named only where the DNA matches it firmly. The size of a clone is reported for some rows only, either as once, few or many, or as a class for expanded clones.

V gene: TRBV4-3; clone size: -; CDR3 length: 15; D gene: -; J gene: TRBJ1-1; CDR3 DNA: TGCGCCAGCAGCCAAGTACAGCGGTTTGGTGGTGAAGCTTTCTTT; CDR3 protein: CASSQVQRFGGEAFF
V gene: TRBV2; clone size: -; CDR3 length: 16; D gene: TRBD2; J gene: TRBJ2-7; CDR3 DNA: TGTGCCAGCAGCGGGGCTGGGGCGGGAGGGCCGAACGAGCAGTACTTC; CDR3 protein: CASSGAGAGGPNEQYF
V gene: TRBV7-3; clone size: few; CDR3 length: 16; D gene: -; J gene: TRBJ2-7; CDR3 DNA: TGTGCCAGCAGCCAAGGGGGACCCATAAGCTCCTACGAGCAGTACTTC; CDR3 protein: CASSQGGPISSYEQYF
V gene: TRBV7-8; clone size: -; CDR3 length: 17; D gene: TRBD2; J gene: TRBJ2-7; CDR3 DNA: TGTGCCAGCAGCCGCCGCCAGGGACTAAACCTCTCCTACGAGCAGTACTTC; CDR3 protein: CASSRRQGLNLSYEQYF
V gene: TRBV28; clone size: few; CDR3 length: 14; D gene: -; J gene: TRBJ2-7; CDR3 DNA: TGTGCCAGCAGTTTAGAACAGGGCTTCTACGAGCAGTACTTC; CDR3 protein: CASSLEQGFYEQYF
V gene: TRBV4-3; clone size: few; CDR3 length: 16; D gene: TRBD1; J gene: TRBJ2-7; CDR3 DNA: TGCGCCAGCAGCCAAGATATAGGACAGGGCGAGGCCGGGAAGTACTTC; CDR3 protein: CASSQDIGQGEAGKYF
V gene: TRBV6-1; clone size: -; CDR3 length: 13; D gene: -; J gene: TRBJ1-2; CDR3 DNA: TGTGCCAGCAAGGCAGGCACTGGGTATGGCTACACCTTC; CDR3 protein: CASKAGTGYGYTF
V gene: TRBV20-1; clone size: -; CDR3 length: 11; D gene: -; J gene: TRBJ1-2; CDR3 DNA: TGCAGTGCTAGTCTAGTCTATGGCTACACCTTC; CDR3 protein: CSASLVYGYTF
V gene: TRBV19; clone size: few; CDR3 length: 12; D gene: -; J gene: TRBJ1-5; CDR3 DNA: TGTGCCAGTACGAAGGAGGATCAGCCCCAGCATTTT; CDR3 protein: CASTKEDQPQHF
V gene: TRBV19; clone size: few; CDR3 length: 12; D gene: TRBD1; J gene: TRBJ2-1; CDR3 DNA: TGTGCCAGTAGTATGCCCGGGACAGGGCGTTTCTTC; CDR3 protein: CASSMPGTGRFF
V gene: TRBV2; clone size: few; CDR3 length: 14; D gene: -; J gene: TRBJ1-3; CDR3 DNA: TGTGCCAGCAGTACACAGGGCTCTGGAAACACCATATATTTT; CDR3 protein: CASSTQGSGNTIYF
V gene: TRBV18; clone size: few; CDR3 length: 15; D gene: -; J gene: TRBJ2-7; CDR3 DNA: TGTGCCAGCTCACGGGGGCCGGCCCTAGACTACGAGCAGTACTTC; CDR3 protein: CASSRGPALDYEQYF
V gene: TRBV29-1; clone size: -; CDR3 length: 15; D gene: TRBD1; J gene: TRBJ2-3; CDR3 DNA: TGCAGCGTTGAAACGACGGGACAGAACACAGATACGCAGTATTTT; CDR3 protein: CSVETTGQNTDTQYF
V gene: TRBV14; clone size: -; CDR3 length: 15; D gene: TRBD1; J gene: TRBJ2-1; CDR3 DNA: TGTGCCAGCAGTCGACAGGGGATAGAATATGATGAGCAGTTCTTC; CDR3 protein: CASSRQGIEYDEQFF
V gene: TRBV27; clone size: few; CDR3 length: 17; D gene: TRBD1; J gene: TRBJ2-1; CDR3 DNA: TGTGCCAGCAGTGCCCTTACCGGGACAGGGCAATACAATGAGCAGTTCTTC; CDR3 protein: CASSALTGTGQYNEQFF
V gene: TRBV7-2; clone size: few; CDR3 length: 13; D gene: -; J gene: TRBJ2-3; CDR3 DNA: TGTGCCAGCAGCTCGAATGGTCGGGATACGCAGTATTTT; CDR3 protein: CASSSNGRDTQYF
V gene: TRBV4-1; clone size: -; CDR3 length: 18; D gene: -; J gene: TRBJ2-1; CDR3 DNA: TGCGCCAGCAGCCACACAGTGTCCCCCCTGAGCTCCTACAATGAGCAGTTCTTC; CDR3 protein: CASSHTVSPLSSYNEQFF
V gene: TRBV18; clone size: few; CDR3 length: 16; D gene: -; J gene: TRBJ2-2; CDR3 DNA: TGTGCCAGCCCATCGAGACAGGAGTGGAGCATCGGGGAGCTGTTTTTT; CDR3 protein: CASPSRQEWSIGELFF
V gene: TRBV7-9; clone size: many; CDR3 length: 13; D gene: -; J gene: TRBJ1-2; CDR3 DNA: TGTGCCAGCAGCTTGAGGGATGCGGCTGGCTACACCTTC; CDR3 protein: CASSLRDAAGYTF
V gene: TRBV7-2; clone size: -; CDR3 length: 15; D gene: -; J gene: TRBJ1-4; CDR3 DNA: TGTGCCAGCAGCTTCAATGGGGCAGGGCGAGAAAAACTGTTTTTT; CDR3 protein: CASSFNGAGREKLFF
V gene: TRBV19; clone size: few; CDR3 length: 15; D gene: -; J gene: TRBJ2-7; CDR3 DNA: TGTGCCAGTAGTATCGTTCCCAAAGGGGCCTACGAGCAGTACTTC; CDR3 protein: CASSIVPKGAYEQYF
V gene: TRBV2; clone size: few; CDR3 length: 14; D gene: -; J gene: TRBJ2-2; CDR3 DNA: TGTGCCAGCAAAGGGAGAACGAACACCGGGGAGCTGTTTTTT; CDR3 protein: CASKGRTNTGELFF
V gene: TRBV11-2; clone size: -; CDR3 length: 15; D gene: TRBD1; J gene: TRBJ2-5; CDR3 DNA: TGTGCCAGCAGCTCAACCGGACAGGGAGGAGAGACCCAGTACTTC; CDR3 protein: CASSSTGQGGETQYF
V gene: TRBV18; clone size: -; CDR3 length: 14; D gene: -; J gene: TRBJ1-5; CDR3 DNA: TGTGCCAGCTCACCGAGCAGGGGTAATCAGCCCCAGCATTTT; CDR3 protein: CASSPSRGNQPQHF
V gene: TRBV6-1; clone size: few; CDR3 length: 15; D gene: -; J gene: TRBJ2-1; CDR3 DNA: TGTGCCAGCAGTCCGACAGCAGGTTCCTACAATGAGCAGTTCTTC; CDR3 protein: CASSPTAGSYNEQFF
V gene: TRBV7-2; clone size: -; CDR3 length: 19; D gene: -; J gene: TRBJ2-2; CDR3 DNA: TGTGCCAGCAGCTTATTCCGTCCCGGGCAGGGGGAGGCCACCGGGGAGCTGTTTTTT; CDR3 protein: CASSLFRPGQGEATGELFF
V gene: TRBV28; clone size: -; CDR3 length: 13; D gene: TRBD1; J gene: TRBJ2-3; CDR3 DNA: TGTGCCAGCAGACAGGGGATGGCAGATACGCAGTATTTT; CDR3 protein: CASRQGMADTQYF
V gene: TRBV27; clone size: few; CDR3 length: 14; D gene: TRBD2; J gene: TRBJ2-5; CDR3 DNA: TGTGCCAGCAAACTAGCGGGAGTAGGAGAGACCCAGTACTTC; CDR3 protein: CASKLAGVGETQYF
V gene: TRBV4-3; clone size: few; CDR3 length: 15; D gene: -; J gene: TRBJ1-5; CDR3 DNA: TGCGCCAGCAGCCAGTACAGGGATAGCAATCAGCCCCAGCATTTT; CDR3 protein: CASSQYRDSNQPQHF
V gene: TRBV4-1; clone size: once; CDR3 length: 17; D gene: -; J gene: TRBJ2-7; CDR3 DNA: TGCGCCAGCAGCCAAGCCCCGCCGGCGGGAACACCCTACGAGCAGTACTTC; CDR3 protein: CASSQAPPAGTPYEQYF
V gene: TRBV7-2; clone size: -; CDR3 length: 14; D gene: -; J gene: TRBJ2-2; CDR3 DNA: TGTGCCAGTAAAGGGCGGGATAGTACCGGGGAGCTGTTTTTT; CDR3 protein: CASKGRDSTGELFF
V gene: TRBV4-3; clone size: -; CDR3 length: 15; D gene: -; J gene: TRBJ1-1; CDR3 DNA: TGCGCCAGCAGCCAAGAAAGAGGGAGAGGGACTGAAGCTTTCTTT; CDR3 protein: CASSQERGRGTEAFF
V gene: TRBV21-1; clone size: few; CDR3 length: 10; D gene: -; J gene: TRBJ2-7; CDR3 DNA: TGTGCCAGCAGCATCAACGAGCAGTACTTC; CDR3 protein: CASSINEQYF
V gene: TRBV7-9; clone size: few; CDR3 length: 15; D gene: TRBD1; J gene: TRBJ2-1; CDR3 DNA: TGTGCCAGCAGCTCAGGACAGGGGAGGACCAATGAGCAGTTCTTC; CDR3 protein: CASSSGQGRTNEQFF
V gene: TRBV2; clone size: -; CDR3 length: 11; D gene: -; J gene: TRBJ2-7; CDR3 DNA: TGTGCCGGGTCAGTAGCAGACGAGCAGTACTTC; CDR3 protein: CAGSVADEQYF
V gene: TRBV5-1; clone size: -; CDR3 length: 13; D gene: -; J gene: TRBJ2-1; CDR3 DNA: TGCGCCAGCAGCCCGGAACCTCCTCGCGGGCAGTTCTTC; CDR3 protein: CASSPEPPRGQFF
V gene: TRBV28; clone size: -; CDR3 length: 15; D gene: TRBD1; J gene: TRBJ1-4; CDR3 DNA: TGTGCCAGCAGCAACGGGCAGGGGGGCTACGAAAAACTGTTTTTT; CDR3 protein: CASSNGQGGYEKLFF
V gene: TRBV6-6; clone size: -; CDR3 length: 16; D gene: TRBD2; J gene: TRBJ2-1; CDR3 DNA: TGTGCCAGCAGTTACGATTTGGCGGGAGCGGGGAATGAGCAGTTCTTC; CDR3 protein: CASSYDLAGAGNEQFF
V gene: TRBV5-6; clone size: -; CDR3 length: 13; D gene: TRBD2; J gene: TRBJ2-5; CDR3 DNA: TGTGCCAGCAGCTCGGGAGGGGAAGAGACCCAGTACTTC; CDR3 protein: CASSSGGEETQYF
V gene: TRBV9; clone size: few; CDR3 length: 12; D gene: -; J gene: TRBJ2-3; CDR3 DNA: TGTGCCAGCAGCCCCGGCACAGATACGCAGTATTTT; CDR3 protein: CASSPGTDTQYF
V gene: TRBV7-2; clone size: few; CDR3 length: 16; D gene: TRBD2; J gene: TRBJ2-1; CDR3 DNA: TGTGCCAGCAGCTTCTTGGGACTAGCGGCCACCAATGAGCAGTTCTTC; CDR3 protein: CASSFLGLAATNEQFF
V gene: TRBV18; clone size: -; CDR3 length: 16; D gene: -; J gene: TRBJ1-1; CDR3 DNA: TGTGCCAGCTCACCACCGGGTGGAGCGACGAGCACTGAAGCTTTCTTT; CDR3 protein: CASSPPGGATSTEAFF
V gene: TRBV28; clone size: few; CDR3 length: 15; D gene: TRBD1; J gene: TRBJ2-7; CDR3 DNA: TGTGCCAGCAGTTTGACAGGGGCAGGGGTTTACGAGCAGTACTTC; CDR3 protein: CASSLTGAGVYEQYF
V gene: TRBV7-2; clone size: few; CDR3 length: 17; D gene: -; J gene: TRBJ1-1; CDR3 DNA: TGTGCCAGCAGCTTCGGCGGTCGGGGGACCTTCAACACTGAAGCTTTCTTT; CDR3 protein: CASSFGGRGTFNTEAFF
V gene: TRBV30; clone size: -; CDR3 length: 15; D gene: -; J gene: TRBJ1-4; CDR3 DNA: TGTGCCTGGAGTCTCGGGGGGGACCTTAATGAAAAACTGTTTTTT; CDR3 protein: CAWSLGGDLNEKLFF
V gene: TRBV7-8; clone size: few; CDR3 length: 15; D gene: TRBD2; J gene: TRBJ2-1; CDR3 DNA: TGTGCCAGCAGCTCCATAGCGGGCACATACAATGAGCAGTTCTTC; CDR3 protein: CASSSIAGTYNEQFF
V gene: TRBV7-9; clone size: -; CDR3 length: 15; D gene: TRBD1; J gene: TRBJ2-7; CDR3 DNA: TGTGCCAGCAGCTTAGGGGGACAGGGTCGCCACGAGCAGTACTTC; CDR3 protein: CASSLGGQGRHEQYF
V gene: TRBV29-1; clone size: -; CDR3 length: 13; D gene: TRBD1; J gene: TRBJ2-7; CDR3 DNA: TGCAGCGTTAAGGACAGGGGGACCTACGAGCAGTACTTC; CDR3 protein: CSVKDRGTYEQYF
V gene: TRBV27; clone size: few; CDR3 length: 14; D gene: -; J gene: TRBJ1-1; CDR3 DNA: TGTGCCAGCAGTCCCAGGGAAATCAGGACTGAAGCTTTCTTT; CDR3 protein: CASSPREIRTEAFF
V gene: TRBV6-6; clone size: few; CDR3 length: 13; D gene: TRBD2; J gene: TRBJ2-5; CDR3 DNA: TGTGCCAGTACCTTAGCGGGAGGAGAGACCCAGTACTTC; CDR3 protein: CASTLAGGETQYF
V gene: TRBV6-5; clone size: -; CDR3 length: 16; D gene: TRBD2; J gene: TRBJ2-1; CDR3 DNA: TGTGCCAGCAGTTCCCTGACTAGCGGGAGGGCAAATGAGCAGTTCTTC; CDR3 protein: CASSSLTSGRANEQFF